This paragraph covers one T cell receptor (beta chain) sequence. A sample-barcoded 5' primer and a J-beta primer mix were used in a second PCR of about 6 to 11 cycles. TCRdb re-derived calls from the 5' RACE reads in MiXCR, one entry per CDR3 protein. The sample records approximately 320,000 distinct CDR3 sequences, about 25% being singletons. Germline assignment: CDR1 SGHRS and CDR2 YFSETQ. This CDR3 has 15 residues. Trimming stripped 1 base from V and 14 bases from J, with 23 bases between. The sample belongs to a study of blood T cells in healthy people across ages. This sequence originates from a woman aged 70-85 years in good health. Sequences were obtained from blood. This chain connects TRBV5-1 to TRBJ2-3, with D perhaps TRBD1 (5 bases). CDR3 nucleotides: TGCGCCAGCAGCTTGTCCTGGGGCTTCACAGATACACTGTATTTT. As protein: CASSLSWGFTDTLYF.